These 5 T cell receptor beta chains originate from one sample sequenced in a study of Ad26.COV2.S vaccination and SARS-CoV-2 variants. Documented treatment: some 20 received Ad26.COV2.S at low or high dose, single or two shots; 5 received placebo; per-sample allocation not given. Vaccine and placebo recipients were sampled on day 63 after the first injection. Sequenced by immunoSEQ multiplex PCR; TCRdb stores in-frame clones only, minus some. The sample includes around 400,000 clones, 90% of them seen just once. Sequenced here: peripheral blood, sampled in a trial of Ad26.COV2.S vaccine versus placebo. The receptors originated from a person between 18 and 65 years old who received the Ad26.COV2.S COVID-19 vaccine or a placebo.

This clone showed up just a few times. This chain uses TRBV6-1 with TRBJ1-5; D not resolved. Trimming stripped 3 bases from V and 5 bases from J, with 17 bases between. The CDR3 is 16 residues long. The germline CDR1 and CDR2 sequences are MNHNS and SASEGT. In DNA form, the CDR3 reads TGTGCCAGCAGTGAGAGTTCACGGAGGAGCTATCAGCCCCAGCATTTT. Its translation is CASSESSRRSYQPQHF.

The chain is built from TRBV6-5 and TRBJ1-2; TRBD1 matches 10 bases. The CDR3 length is 14 residues. Germline V gene data show CDR1 as MNHEY and CDR2 as SVGAGI. Trimming took 6 bases from V and 8 from J; bases not matched to a gene: 9. CDR3 sequence (DNA): TGTGCCAGCAGCCCGACAGGGGGCGCGTTAGGCTACACCTTC. It codes for CASSPTGGALGYTF.

This chain links TRBV27 with TRBJ2-3; no clear D. The CDR3 has 13 amino acids. Germline assignment: CDR1 MNHEY and CDR2 SMNVEV (reference sequence). The V and J ends lost 6 bases and 0 bases respectively, with 7 bases between them. The CDR3 sequence: CASSALSTDTQYF. The CDR3 DNA follows: TGTGCCAGCAGCGCGCTTAGCACAGATACGCAGTATTTT.

The V gene is TRBV12-3 or TRBV12-4, the J gene TRBJ2-3; D is unclear. V gave up 7 bases and J gave up 4 bases, with 9 bases separating them. This CDR3 is built from 12 residues. This CDR3 is CASTLGPDTQYF. In DNA, the CDR3 is TGTGCCAGCACTCTCGGTCCAGATACGCAGTATTTT.

The V gene is TRBV6-2 or TRBV6-3, the J gene TRBJ1-2, with 8 bases that match TRBD1. The CDR3 has 19 amino acids. Trimming removed 6 bases from V and 4 bases from J; junction bases left unmatched: 22. Germline CDR1 is MNHEY and CDR2 is SVGEGT. CDR3 sequence: CASSNGGAGQEAPSYGYTF. The CDR3 DNA reads TGTGCCAGCAGCAACGGGGGCGCGGGACAGGAGGCCCCGTCCTATGGCTACACCTTC.